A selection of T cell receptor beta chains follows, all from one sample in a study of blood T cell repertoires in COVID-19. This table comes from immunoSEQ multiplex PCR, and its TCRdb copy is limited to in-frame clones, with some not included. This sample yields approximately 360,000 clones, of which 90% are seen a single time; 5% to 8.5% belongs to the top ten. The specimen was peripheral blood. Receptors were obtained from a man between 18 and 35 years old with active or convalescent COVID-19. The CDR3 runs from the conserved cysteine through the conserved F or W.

CASGLGQGNTGELFF | 15 | TRBJ2-2 | TRBV12-5
CASSVGTVATNEKLFF | 16 | TRBJ1-4 | TRBV9
CASSLSGASTDTQYF | 15 | TRBJ2-3 | TRBV28
CASSLTAGRYETQYF | 15 | TRBJ2-5 | TRBV7-3
CASRRGNSGANVLTF | 15 | TRBJ2-6 | TRBV3-1/TRBV3-2
CASSPFIGARTEAFF | 15 | TRBJ1-1 | TRBV27
CSVHPQAGTYNEQFF | 15 | TRBJ2-1 | TRBV29-1
CASSLRGGRTDTQYF | 15 | TRBJ2-3 | TRBV27
CASSQDGRGIDGYTF | 15 | TRBJ1-2 | TRBV4-3
CASSLQGRNTEAFF | 14 | TRBJ1-1 | TRBV6-2/TRBV6-3
CASSRGRERNEQFF | 14 | TRBJ2-1 | TRBV11-3
CASRATSGREQYF | 13 | TRBJ2-7 | TRBV2
CASSPGTLDTQYF | 13 | TRBJ2-3 | TRBV7-3
CASSGPGGKRNEQFF | 15 | TRBJ2-1 | TRBV28
CASSVMIGGTEAFF | 14 | TRBJ1-1 | TRBV7-9
CASSGVYYEQYF | 12 | TRBJ2-7 | TRBV19
CASSLAPRLPGYTF | 14 | TRBJ1-2 | TRBV7-8
CASSLDRGRTNSPLHF | 16 | TRBJ1-6 | TRBV7-9
CAISDPPGTSSYEQYF | 16 | TRBJ2-7 | TRBV10-3
CASSAQQDQPQHF | 13 | TRBJ1-5 | TRBV7-2
CASSNTGVEQFF | 12 | TRBJ2-1 | TRBV28
CASSHTSGGGGSTDTQYF | 18 | TRBJ2-3 | TRBV7-2
CAWSVPMGQVVISNQPQHF | 19 | TRBJ1-5 | TRBV30
CASSVLGGGLNEQYF | 15 | TRBJ2-7 | TRBV7-2
CASRQGAGADTQYF | 14 | TRBJ2-3 | TRBV2
CASTRTGTGGQVGAFF | 16 | TRBJ1-1 | TRBV28
CASSPGTRTTNEQFF | 15 | TRBJ2-1 | TRBV4-3
CASSSNTQYF | 10 | TRBJ2-3 | TRBV7-2
CASSQSHPSGSVNEQFF | 17 | TRBJ2-1 | TRBV4-1
CATSDFSGGGSDTQYF | 16 | TRBJ2-3 | TRBV24-1
CASSPTNHPGQPQHF | 15 | TRBJ1-5 | TRBV18
CASSPMTSGAQPPYEQYF | 18 | TRBJ2-7 | TRBV19
CATSDFTRRQFF | 12 | TRBJ2-1 | TRBV24-1
CASSSRQGPAYGYTF | 15 | TRBJ1-2 | TRBV11-2
CASSVAWGPGQPQHF | 15 | TRBJ1-5 | TRBV9
CASSGSGGPGNTIYF | 15 | TRBJ1-3 | TRBV25-1
CAISATGLRNQPQHF | 15 | TRBJ1-5 | TRBV10-3
CASSPYDREGEAFF | 14 | TRBJ1-1 | TRBV7-3
CASAASGAYNEQFF | 14 | TRBJ2-1 | TRBV6-4
CASSSKALTGYSNQPQHF | 18 | TRBJ1-5 | TRBV6-2/TRBV6-3
CAWSGTGLTGELFF | 14 | TRBJ2-2 | TRBV30